The text below deals with one TCR beta chain. As yet, its antigen is unknown. Primers: 60 Vbeta forward and 13 Jbeta reverse. Some clones are missing from TCRdb's copy, which holds only in-frame ones; the method was immunoSEQ multiplex PCR. This sample carries about 140,000 clones, approximately 76% of them seen once, and the ten largest clones take 1.8%. The sample is drawn from a study of cytomegalovirus exposure and HLA in healthy donors. Study-level points and caveats: Association of a missense DCLRE1C variant with TCR beta V- and J-gene trimming was reported in a later analysis. TCR beta sequences reportedly predicted the HLA-A and HLA-B alleles of most subjects accurately. Among the most significant clusters, several appeared linked to common viral pathogens in a later analysis. The majority of TCR sequences were rare, yet some public TCRs appeared in many donors.

Germline CDR1 is SEHNR and CDR2 is FQNEAQ (reference sequence). The length of the CDR3 is 14 residues. Trimming removed 4 bases at V and 3 bases at J, with 11 bases between. The chain carries TRBV7-9 and TRBJ2-3, with TRBD1 as a possible D gene (5 bases). Sequences were obtained from PBMCs. The origin of this receptor is a man in his forties in good health and CMV-seronegative. CDR3 sequence reads: CASSSSAGTDTQYF. CDR3 DNA: TGTGCCAGCAGCTCTTCGGCAGGGACAGATACGCAGTATTTT.